The present entry profiles one T cell receptor beta chain with its context. Its antigen is still unknown. A much more abundant neighbour one base away suggests this may be a read error. The source of the sample is a study of tumor-infiltrating lymphocytes in primary liver carcinoma. Turning to the study itself: In every tissue type, samples returned a similar yield of roughly 3.5 to 8 million productive TCRbeta reads.

Whole-study results and caveats: A significantly higher top-250-clone fraction was recorded for tumors than for blood (p = 0.039). Relative to tumor region pairs, the tumor-adjacent and tumor-blood pairs showed overlap that was lower.

Germline DNA was also extracted, and blood RNA was taken from unsorted whole blood. Total RNA (roughly 540 ng) served as template for TCR beta cDNA synthesis primed by a constant-region primer. It was through three nested multiplex PCR rounds of slightly modified ARM-PCR that TCR beta libraries arose. The opening two PCR rounds, about 11 cycles each, paired TRBV1-TRBV30 forward primers with a C-beta reverse primer. MiXCR, applied by TCRdb to the multiplex PCR reads, yields one record per CDR3 protein. The repertoire holds about 320,000 distinct CDR3 sequences, with 65% as singletons. The CDR3 totals 14 residues. The germline CDR1 and CDR2 sequences are SQVTM and ANQGSEA. With V trimmed by 0 bases and J by 9 bases, 10 bases remained unmatched.

What was sequenced was peripheral blood. The sequence came from a man aged 40-55 years with primary liver carcinoma and hepatitis B virus infection. The chain employs TRBV29-1 and TRBJ1-2; 7 bases agree with TRBD1. In DNA form, the CDR3 reads TGCAGCGTTGAAGAGCCGACAGGGTGGGATTGCTACACCTTC. It yields the protein CSVEEPTGWDCYTF.